This TCR beta chain is drawn from a study of blood T cell repertoires in COVID-19. Study background: Italy, Spain and the United States were the sources of the convalescent and acute COVID-19 samples. The cDNA or gDNA used as material had been derived from T cells, B-cell-depleted T cells, or PBMCs.

In the original workflow: Scientists estimated how many nucleated cells there were by amplifying reference gene primers. Sequenced by immunoSEQ multiplex PCR; TCRdb stores in-frame clones only, minus some. V and J calls and clone size are as listed in that table; D and trimming were resolved from the DNA. The sample carries about 38,000 clones, 70% to 90% recorded once. V was clipped by 7 bases and J by 0 bases, with 15 bases between them. Germline loops: CDR1 MNHEY, CDR2 SMNVEV (reference sequence). This CDR3 is built from 15 residues. This clone was picked up one time. The receptor was isolated from a man aged 65 to 79 with active COVID-19. The V gene is TRBV27, the J gene TRBJ2-5; D possibly corresponds to TRBD1 (6 bases). The sequenced material came from peripheral blood. CDR3 DNA sequence: TGTGCCAGCACCCTAACAGGGATTCACCAAGAGACCCAGTACTTC. Translated, it gives CASTLTGIHQETQYF.